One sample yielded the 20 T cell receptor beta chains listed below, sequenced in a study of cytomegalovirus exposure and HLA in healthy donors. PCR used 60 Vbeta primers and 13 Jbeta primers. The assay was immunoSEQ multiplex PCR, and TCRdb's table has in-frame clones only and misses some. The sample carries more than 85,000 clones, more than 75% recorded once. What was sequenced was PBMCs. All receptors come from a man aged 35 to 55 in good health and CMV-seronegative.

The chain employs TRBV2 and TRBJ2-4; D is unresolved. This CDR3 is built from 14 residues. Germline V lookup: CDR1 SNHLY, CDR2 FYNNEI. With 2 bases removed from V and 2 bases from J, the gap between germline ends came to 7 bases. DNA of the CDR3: TGTGCCAGCAGTGAAAGCGAATCCAAAAACATTCAGTACTTC. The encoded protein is CASSESESKNIQYF.

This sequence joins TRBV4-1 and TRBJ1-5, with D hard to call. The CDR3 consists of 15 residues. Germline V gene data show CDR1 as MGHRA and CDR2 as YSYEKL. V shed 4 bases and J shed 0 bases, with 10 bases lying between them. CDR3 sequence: CASSLRAGSNQPQHF. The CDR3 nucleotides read TGCGCCAGCAGCCTCCGAGCGGGTAGCAATCAGCCCCAGCATTTT.

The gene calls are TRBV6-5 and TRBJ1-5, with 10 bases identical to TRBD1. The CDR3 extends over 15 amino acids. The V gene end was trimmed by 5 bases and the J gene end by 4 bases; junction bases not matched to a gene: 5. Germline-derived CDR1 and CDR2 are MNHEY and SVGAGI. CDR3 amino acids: CASSPTGGANQPQHF. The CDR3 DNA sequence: TGTGCCAGCAGTCCGACAGGGGGCGCGAATCAGCCCCAGCATTTT.

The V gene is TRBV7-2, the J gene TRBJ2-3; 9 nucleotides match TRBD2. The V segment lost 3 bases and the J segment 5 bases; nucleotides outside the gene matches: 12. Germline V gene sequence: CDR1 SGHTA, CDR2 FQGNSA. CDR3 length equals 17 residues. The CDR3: CASSFLSGGGARDTQYF. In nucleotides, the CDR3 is TGTGCCAGCAGCTTTTTGTCTGGCGGGGGGGCCAGAGATACGCAGTATTTT. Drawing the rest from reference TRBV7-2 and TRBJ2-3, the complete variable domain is GAGVSQSPSNKVTEKGKDVELRCDPISGHTALYWYRQSLGQGLEFLIYFQGNSAPDKSGLPSDRFSAERTGGSVSTLTIQRTQQEDSAVYLCASSFLSGGGARDTQYFGPGTRLTVL.

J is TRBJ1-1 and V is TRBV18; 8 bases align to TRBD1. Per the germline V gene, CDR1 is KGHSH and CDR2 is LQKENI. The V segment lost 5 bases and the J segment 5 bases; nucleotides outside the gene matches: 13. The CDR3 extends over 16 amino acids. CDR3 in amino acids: CASSELHRQGSTEAFF. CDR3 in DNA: TGTGCCAGCTCAGAACTACACCGACAGGGGAGTACTGAAGCTTTCTTT.

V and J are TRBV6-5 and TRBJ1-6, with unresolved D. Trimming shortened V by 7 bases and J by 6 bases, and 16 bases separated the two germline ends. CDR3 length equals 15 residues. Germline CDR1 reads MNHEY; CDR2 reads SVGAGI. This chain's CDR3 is CASTPGGGINSPLHF. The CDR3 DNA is TGTGCCAGCACCCCTGGCGGTGGTATTAATTCACCCCTCCACTTT.

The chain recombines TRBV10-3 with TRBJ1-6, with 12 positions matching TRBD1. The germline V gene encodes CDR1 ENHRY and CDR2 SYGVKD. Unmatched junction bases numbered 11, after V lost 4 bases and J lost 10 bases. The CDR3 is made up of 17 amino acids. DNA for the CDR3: TGTGCCATCAGTGGGTTTACCGGGACAGGGGGCAAATCACCCCTCCACTTT. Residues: CAISGFTGTGGKSPLHF.

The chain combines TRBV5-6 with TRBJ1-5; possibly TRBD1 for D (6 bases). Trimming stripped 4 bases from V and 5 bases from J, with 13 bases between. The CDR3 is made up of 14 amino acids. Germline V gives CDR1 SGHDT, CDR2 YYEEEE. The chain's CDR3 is CASSQQGKDQPQHF. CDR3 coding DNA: TGTGCCAGCAGCCAACAGGGAAAGGATCAGCCCCAGCATTTT.

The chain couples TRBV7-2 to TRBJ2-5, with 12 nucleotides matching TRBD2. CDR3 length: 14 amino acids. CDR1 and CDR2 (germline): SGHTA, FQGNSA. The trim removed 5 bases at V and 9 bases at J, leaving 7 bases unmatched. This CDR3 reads CASSPGTSGLPQYF. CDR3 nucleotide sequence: TGTGCCAGCAGCCCCGGGACTAGCGGGCTACCCCAGTACTTC.

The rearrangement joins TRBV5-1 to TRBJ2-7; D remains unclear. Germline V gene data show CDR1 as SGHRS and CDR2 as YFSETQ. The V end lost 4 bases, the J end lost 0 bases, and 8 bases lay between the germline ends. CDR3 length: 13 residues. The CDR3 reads CASSHKSSYEQYF. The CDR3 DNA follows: TGCGCCAGCAGCCATAAGAGCTCCTACGAGCAGTACTTC. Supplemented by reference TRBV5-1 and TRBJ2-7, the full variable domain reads KAGVTQTPRYLIKTRGQQVTLSCSPISGHRSVSWYQQTPGQGLQFLFEYFSETQRNKGNFPGRFSGRQFSNSRSEMNVSTLELGDSALYLCASSHKSSYEQYFGPGTRLTVT.

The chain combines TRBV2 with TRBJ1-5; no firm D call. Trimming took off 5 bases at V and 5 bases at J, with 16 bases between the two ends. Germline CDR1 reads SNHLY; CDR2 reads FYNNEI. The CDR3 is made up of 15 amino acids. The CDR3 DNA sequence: TGTGCCAGCAGTTCCCCCATCCCTATCGATCAGCCCCAGCATTTT. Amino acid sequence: CASSSPIPIDQPQHF.

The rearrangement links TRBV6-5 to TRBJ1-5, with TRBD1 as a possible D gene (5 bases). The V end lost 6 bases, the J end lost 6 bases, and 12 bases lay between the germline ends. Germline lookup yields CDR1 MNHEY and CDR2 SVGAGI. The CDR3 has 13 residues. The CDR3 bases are TGTGCCAGCAGGATAGGGGTGAGTCAGCCCCAGCATTTT. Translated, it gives CASRIGVSQPQHF.

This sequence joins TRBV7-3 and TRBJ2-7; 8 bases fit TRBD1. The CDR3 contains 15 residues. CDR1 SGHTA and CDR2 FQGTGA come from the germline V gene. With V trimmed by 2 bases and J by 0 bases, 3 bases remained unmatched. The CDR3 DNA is TGTGCCAGCAGCTTAGGACAGGGACTCTCCTACGAGCAGTACTTC. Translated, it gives CASSLGQGLSYEQYF.

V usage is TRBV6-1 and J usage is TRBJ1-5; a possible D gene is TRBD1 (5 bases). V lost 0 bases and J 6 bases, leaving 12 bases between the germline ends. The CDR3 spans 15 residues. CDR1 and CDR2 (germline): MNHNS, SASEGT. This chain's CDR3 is CASSEARRGSQPQHF. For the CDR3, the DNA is TGTGCCAGCAGTGAAGCAAGGAGGGGTAGTCAGCCCCAGCATTTT.

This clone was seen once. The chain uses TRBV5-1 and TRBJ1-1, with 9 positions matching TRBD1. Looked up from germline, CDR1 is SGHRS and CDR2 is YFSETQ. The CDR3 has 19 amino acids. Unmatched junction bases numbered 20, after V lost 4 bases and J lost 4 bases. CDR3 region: CASSPYETGTGWRGTEAFF. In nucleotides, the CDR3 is TGCGCCAGCAGCCCCTACGAAACTGGGACAGGGTGGCGGGGCACTGAAGCTTTCTTT.

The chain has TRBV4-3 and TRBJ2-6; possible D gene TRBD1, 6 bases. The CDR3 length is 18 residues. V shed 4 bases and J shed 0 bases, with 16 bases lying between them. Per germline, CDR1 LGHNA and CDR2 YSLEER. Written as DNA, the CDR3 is TGCGCCAGCAGCCGCTCGACAGGTCCCCTCTCTGGGGCCAACGTCCTGACTTTC. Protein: CASSRSTGPLSGANVLTF.

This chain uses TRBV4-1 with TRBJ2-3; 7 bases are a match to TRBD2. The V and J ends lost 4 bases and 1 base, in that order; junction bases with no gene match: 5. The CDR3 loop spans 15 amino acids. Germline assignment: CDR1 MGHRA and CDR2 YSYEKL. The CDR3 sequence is CASSRGGGGTDTQYF. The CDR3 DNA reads TGCGCCAGCAGCCGTGGGGGAGGGGGCACAGATACGCAGTATTTT.

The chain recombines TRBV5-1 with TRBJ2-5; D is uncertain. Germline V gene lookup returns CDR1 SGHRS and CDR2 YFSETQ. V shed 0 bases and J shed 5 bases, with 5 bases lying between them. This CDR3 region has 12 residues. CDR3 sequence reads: CASSLDGETQYF. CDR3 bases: TGCGCCAGCAGCTTGGACGGGGAGACCCAGTACTTC. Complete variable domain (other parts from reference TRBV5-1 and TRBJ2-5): KAGVTQTPRYLIKTRGQQVTLSCSPISGHRSVSWYQQTPGQGLQFLFEYFSETQRNKGNFPGRFSGRQFSNSRSEMNVSTLELGDSALYLCASSLDGETQYFGPGTRLLVL.

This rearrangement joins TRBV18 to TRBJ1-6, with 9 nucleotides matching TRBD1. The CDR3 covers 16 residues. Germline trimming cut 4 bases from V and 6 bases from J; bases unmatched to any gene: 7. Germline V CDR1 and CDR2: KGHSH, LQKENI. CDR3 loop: CASSLTGGAPNSPLHF. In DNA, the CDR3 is TGTGCCAGCTCACTTACAGGGGGCGCCCCTAATTCACCCCTCCACTTT.

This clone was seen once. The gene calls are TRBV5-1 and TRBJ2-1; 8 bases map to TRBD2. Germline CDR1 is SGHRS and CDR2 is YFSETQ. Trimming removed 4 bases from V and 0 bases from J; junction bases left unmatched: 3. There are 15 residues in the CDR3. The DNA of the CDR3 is TGCGCCAGCAGCCGAACTAGCGGCTCCTACAATGAGCAGTTCTTC. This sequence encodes CASSRTSGSYNEQFF.